This TCR beta chain is from a study of CD8 T cells in ankylosing spondylitis. From germline, CDR1 is LGHDT and CDR2 YNNKEL (reference sequence). This CDR3 comprises 14 residues. V was clipped by 4 bases and J by 3 bases, with 12 bases between them. This clonotype was observed a handful of times. What it recognizes is unknown. Construction of TCR beta libraries was performed using quantitative 5'-RACE with molecular barcodes. TCRdb re-analysed the 5' RACE reads in MiXCR, keeping a single row per CDR3 protein. Among 450,000 or so distinct CDR3 sequences listed, roughly 25% were seen once. Study conclusions and caveats: Several of the motif variants were reported before in synovial fluid and blood from reactive arthritis. Reportedly, significant enrichment of disease-linked clones occurred in matched ankylosing spondylitis synovial fluid. Within ankylosing spondylitis blood, a TCR beta motif made up of several highly homologous variants appeared to be characteristic. CD8+ cells made up the disease-linked clones, which were relatively rare in peripheral blood.

The specimen was blood, either unsorted or a sorted T cell fraction (not recorded which). The clonotype was recovered from a male donor with ankylosing spondylitis. The J gene is TRBJ1-1, the V gene TRBV3-1, with D unclear. The CDR3 nucleotides read TGTGCCAGCAGCCCCTCCACTCTTGACACTGAAGCTTTCTTT. It specifies CASSPSTLDTEAFF. Combining the CDR3 with reference TRBV3-1 and TRBJ1-1 gives the whole variable domain DTAVSQTPKYLVTQMGNDKSIKCEQNLGHDTMYWYKQDSKKFLKIMFSYNNKELIINETVPNRFSPKSPDKAHLNLHINSLELGDSAVYFCASSPSTLDTEAFFGQGTRLTVV.